The source of this T cell receptor (beta chain) is a study of blood T cell repertoires in COVID-19. Study summary: From the United States, Italy and Spain came samples of acute and convalescent COVID-19.

The ends lost 3 bases at V and 2 bases at J; junction bases unmatched: 6. CDR3 length: 15 residues. CDR1 MGHDK and CDR2 SYGVNS come from the germline V gene. Per the authors' pipeline: Estimation of nucleated cell counts was performed using reference gene primer amplification. Here immunoSEQ multiplex PCR was the method, and the copy in TCRdb shows in-frame clones only, minus some. V, J and clone size reflect that table, while D and trimming were determined from the DNA. Found here are under 85,000 clones, around nine tenths of them singletons; the top ten hold roughly 5.3%. The source is a woman over 75 with active or convalescent COVID-19. The sequenced sample consisted of peripheral blood. The gene calls are TRBV25-1 and TRBJ2-7; 8 bases are a match to TRBD2. The CDR3 protein is CASSEMIAGTYEQYF. The CDR3 DNA follows: TGTGCCAGCAGTGAGATGATAGCGGGGACCTACGAGCAGTACTTC.